This entry describes one T cell receptor (beta chain). RNA extraction was followed by reverse transcription into cDNA, which acted as the sequencing template. Produced via immunoSEQ multiplex PCR; TCRdb's table is partial and in-frame only. Here the sample spans more than 10,000 clones, over 55% being singletons. The sample comes from a study of CD8+ T cells in alopecia areata. Study-wide context: Treated individuals took tofacitinib by mouth, 5 to 10 mg twice daily. The study gave tofacitinib for 6 to 18 months, then 6 months off drug.

In germline, CDR1 is KGHSH, CDR2 LQKENI. Trimming at V came to 6 bases and at J to 6 bases, leaving 3 bases not matched to a gene. The CDR3 runs to 14 residues. Researchers gathered lesional scalp punch biopsies and peripheral blood from patients with alopecia areata. The sample in question was skin, obtained at week 0. The genes are TRBV18 and TRBJ2-1; 12 bases agree with TRBD2. The clonotype was recovered from a human donor with alopecia areata. The CDR3 reads CASSPSGRANEQFF. Written as DNA, the CDR3 is TGTGCCAGCTCGCCTAGCGGGAGGGCCAATGAGCAGTTCTTC.